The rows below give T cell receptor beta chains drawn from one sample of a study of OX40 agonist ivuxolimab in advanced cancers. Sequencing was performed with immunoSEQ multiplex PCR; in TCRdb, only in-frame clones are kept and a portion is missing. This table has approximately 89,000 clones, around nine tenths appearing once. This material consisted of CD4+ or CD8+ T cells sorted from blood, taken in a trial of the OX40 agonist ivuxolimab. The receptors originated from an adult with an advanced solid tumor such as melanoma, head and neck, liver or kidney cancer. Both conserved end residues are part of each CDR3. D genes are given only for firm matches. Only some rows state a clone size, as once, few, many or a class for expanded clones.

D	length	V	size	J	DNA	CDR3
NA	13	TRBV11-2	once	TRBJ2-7	TGTGCCAGCAGCTTAGAACCAGGTCACGAGCAGTACTTC	CASSLEPGHEQYF
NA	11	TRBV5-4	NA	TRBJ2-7	TGTGCCAGCAGCTTGGGCCACGAGCAGTACTTC	CASSLGHEQYF
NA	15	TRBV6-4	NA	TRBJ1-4	TGTGCCAGCTCAAGGGAGGGGACTACTAATGAAAAACTGTTTTTT	CASSREGTTNEKLFF
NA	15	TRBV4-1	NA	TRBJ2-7	TGCGCCAGCAGCCTAGGGACCGAGAGCTCCTACGAGCAGTACTTC	CASSLGTESSYEQYF
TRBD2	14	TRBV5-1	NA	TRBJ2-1	TGCGCCAGCAGCTTACTAGCGGGGTTCAATGAGCAGTTCTTC	CASSLLAGFNEQFF
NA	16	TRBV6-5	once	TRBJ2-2	TGTGCCAGCAGTTACAAACGGACACCGAACACCGGGGAGCTGTTTTTT	CASSYKRTPNTGELFF
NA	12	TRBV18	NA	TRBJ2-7	TGTGCCAGCTCACCACAGGGCCACGAGCAGTACTTC	CASSPQGHEQYF
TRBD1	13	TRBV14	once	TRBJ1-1	TGTGCCAGCAGCCAAGGGACAGGGACTGAAGCTTTCTTT	CASSQGTGTEAFF
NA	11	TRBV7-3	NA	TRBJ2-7	TGTGCCAGCAGCCCCGTCTCCGAGCAGTACTTC	CASSPVSEQYF
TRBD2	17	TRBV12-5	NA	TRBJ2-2	TGTGCTAGTGGTTTGGTTACTAGCGGGGGTAACACCGGGGAGCTGTTTTTT	CASGLVTSGGNTGELFF
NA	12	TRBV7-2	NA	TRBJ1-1	TGTGCCAGCACAACAGCGAACACTGAAGCTTTCTTT	CASTTANTEAFF
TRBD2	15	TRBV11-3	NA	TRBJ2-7	TGTGCCAGCAGCTTACTAGCGGGGGGCGCCTACGAGCAGTACTTC	CASSLLAGGAYEQYF
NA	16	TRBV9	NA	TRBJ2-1	TGTGCCAGCAGCGTTAGTGTAGTGGGGACAAACAATGAGCAGTTCTTC	CASSVSVVGTNNEQFF
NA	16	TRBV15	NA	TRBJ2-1	TGTGCCACCAGCAGAGATATACCCGTCGGCGTCGATGAGCAGTTCTTC	CATSRDIPVGVDEQFF
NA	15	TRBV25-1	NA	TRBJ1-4	TGTGCCAGCAGTGACACCATAGGGTTGTGGGAAAAACTGTTTTTT	CASSDTIGLWEKLFF
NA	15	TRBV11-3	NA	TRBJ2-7	TGTGCCAGCAGCTTTGGGACGGGCCAGACCTACGAGCAGTACTTC	CASSFGTGQTYEQYF
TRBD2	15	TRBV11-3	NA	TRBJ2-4	TGTGCCAGCAGCCCGGGGCGGCGGGGGATAAACATTCAGTACTTC	CASSPGRRGINIQYF
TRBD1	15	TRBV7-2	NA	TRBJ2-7	TGTGCCAGCAGCCACGGGACAGGGAGCTCCTACGAGCAGTACTTC	CASSHGTGSSYEQYF
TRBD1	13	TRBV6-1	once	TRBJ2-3	TGTGCCAGCAGTGAAGCCAGGACAGGGAGGCAGTATTTT	CASSEARTGRQYF
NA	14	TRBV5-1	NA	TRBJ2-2	TGCGCCAGCAGCTTGGTGGGTTCCCCGGGGGAGCTGTTTTTT	CASSLVGSPGELFF
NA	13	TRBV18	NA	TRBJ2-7	TGTGCCAGCTCACGGTTGAAATACTACGAGCAGTACTTC	CASSRLKYYEQYF
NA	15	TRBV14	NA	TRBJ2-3	TGTGCCAGCAGCCACGCCGGGGAGAGCACAGATACGCAGTATTTT	CASSHAGESTDTQYF
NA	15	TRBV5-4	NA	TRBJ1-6	TGTGCCAGCAGTAACCCGGGACATTGGGATTCACCCCTCCACTTT	CASSNPGHWDSPLHF
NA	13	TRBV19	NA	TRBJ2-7	TGTGCCAGTAGTATCAGTCTGTTAGACGAGCAGTACTTC	CASSISLLDEQYF